The sequence of this T cell receptor beta chain was determined in a study of blood T cell repertoires in COVID-19. About the study: Spain, Italy and the United States supplied samples that represented acute and convalescent COVID-19. Sources were T cells, B-cell-depleted T cells, or PBMCs; the material itself was cDNA or gDNA.

Source study methods: Quantification of nucleated cells was approximated via reference gene primer amplification. Some clones are missing from TCRdb's copy, which holds only in-frame ones; the method was immunoSEQ multiplex PCR. For V, J and clone size, that table is used; D and trimming come from the DNA. The top ten clones hold approximately 8.6% of a sample with 130,000 to 150,000 clones, approximately 79% of them seen once. This clone was recorded only once. Trimming took 5 bases from V and 5 from J, leaving 15 bases between them. Looked up from germline, CDR1 is SGHTA and CDR2 is FQGNSA. This CDR3 contains 14 residues.

What was sequenced was peripheral blood. The chain carries TRBV7-2 and TRBJ2-5; possible D gene TRBD2, 5 bases. This clonotype was sampled from a man aged 45-60 years with active or convalescent COVID-19. This CDR3 reads CASSISRGTETQYF. Here the CDR3 DNA reads TGTGCCAGCAGCATAAGTCGGGGTACCGAGACCCAGTACTTC.